Included here is one TCR beta chain sequence, with context. Antigen specificity is unknown. These data come from a study of cytomegalovirus exposure and HLA in healthy donors. PCR used 60 Vbeta primers and 13 Jbeta primers. Produced via immunoSEQ multiplex PCR; TCRdb's table is partial and in-frame only. This sample has roughly 100,000 clones; 82% occur once, and the top ten carry approximately 3.9%. Donors showed nominal health when sampled, although they likely had unrecorded immune exposures. Germline assignment: CDR1 KGHSH and CDR2 LQKENI. The CDR3 has 16 residues. The ends were cut back, 3 bases at V and 7 bases at J, with 21 bases in the middle. Broader study findings: Rates of TCR association differed by HLA locus in a later analysis, with DRB1 highest and HLA-C lowest. A cluster of highly shared sequence variants was likely a sequencing artifact. The classifier, whose performance was assessed in both the original and validation cohorts, reportedly diagnosed cytomegalovirus status with high specificity and sensitivity.

The chain couples TRBV18 to TRBJ2-5; D might be TRBD2 (5 bases). Sequencing was performed on PBMCs. This TCR came from a man in his fifties in good health and CMV-seronegative. CDR3 sequence reads: CASSPPSVRGSGTQYF. The CDR3, as DNA: TGTGCCAGCTCACCCCCATCGGTACGGGGTTCGGGGACCCAGTACTTC.